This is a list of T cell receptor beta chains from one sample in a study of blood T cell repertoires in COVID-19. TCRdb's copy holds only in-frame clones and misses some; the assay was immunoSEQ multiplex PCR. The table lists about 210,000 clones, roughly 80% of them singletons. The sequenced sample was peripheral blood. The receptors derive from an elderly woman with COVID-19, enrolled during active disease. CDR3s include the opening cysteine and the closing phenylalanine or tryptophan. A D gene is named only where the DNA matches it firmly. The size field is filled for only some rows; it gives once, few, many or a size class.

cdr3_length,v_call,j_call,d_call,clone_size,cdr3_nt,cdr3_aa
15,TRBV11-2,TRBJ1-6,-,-,TGTGCCAGCAGCTCGGCGGGCCTAGGCAATTCACCCCTCCACTTT,CASSSAGLGNSPLHF
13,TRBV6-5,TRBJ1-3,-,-,TGTGCCAGCAGTAAGCTCTCTGGAAACACCATATATTTT,CASSKLSGNTIYF
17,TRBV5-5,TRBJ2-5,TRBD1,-,TGTGCCAGCAGCTTCCATTTAGGGGGCGGTCGGCAAGAGACCCAGTACTTC,CASSFHLGGGRQETQYF
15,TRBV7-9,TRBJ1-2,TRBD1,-,TGTGCCAGCAGCCGAACAGGGGGCGATACCTATGGCTACACCTTC,CASSRTGGDTYGYTF
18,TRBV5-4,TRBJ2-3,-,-,TGTGCCAGCAGCCCGGGCGGCGACAGGCCTTTCGGTACAGATACGCAGTATTTT,CASSPGGDRPFGTDTQYF
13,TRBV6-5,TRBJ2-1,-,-,TGTGCCAGCAGATTGACCTCACAGGGACAGCAGTTCTTC,CASRLTSQGQQFF
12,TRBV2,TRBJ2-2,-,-,TGTGCCAGCGGCCGGAACACCGGGGAGCTGTTTTTT,CASGRNTGELFF
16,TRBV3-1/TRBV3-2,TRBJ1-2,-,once,TGTGCCAGCAGCCAAATCACCGGGACTGCACCCCTGGGCTACACCTTC,CASSQITGTAPLGYTF
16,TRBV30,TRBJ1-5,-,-,TGTGCCTGGAGTGTAGGCGTGCCGGGTGTGGGTCAGCCCCAGCATTTT,CAWSVGVPGVGQPQHF
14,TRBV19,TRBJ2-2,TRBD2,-,TGTGCCAGTACCGAGCGGGGGAACACCGGGGAGCTGTTTTTT,CASTERGNTGELFF
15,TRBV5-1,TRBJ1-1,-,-,TGCGCCAGCAGCTTGGCCCAGGGTGCGAACACTGAAGCTTTCTTT,CASSLAQGANTEAFF
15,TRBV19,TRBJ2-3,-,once,TGTGCCAGTAGACCCGGAGAGGGGAGGACAGATACGCAGTATTTT,CASRPGEGRTDTQYF
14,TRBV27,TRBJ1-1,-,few,TGTGCCAGCAGTTTTAACAGGATGAACACTGAAGCTTTCTTT,CASSFNRMNTEAFF
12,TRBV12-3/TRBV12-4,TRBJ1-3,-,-,TGTGCCAGCAGCCGGTCTGGAAACACCATATATTTT,CASSRSGNTIYF
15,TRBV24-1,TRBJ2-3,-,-,TGTGCCACCAGCCCCGGACATACAACCACAGATACGCAGTATTTT,CATSPGHTTTDTQYF
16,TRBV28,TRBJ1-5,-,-,TGTGCCAGCAGTTTCCCCCGAGATCAGGGCAATCAGCCCCAGCATTTT,CASSFPRDQGNQPQHF
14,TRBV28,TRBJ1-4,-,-,TGTGCCAGCGGAAGGACAGAAAGAAATGAAAAACTGTTTTTT,CASGRTERNEKLFF
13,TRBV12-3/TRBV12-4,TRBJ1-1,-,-,TGTGCCAGCAGTTTCAGGCAGAACACTGAAGCTTTCTTT,CASSFRQNTEAFF
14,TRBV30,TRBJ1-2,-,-,TGTGCCTGGAGTGCCCAAGGGGTTTTACATGGCTACACCTTC,CAWSAQGVLHGYTF
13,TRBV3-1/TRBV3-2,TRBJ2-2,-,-,TGTGCCAGCAGCCAAGCCGGGACCGGGGAGCTGTTTTTT,CASSQAGTGELFF
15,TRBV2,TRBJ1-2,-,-,TGTGCCAGCAGCCGGACAGACATAGCTAACTATGGCTACACCTTC,CASSRTDIANYGYTF
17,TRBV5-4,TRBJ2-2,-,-,TGTGCCAGCAGCTTGAGTCTGGCAGGGGCATATACCGGGGAGCTGTTTTTT,CASSLSLAGAYTGELFF
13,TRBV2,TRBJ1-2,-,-,TGTGCCAGCAGTGAACTAACGTCGTATGGCTACACCTTC,CASSELTSYGYTF
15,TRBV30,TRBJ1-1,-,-,TGTGCCTGGAGCCCCCCTCCGGGATGGGGCACTGAAGCTTTCTTT,CAWSPPPGWGTEAFF
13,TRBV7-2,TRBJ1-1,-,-,TGTGCCAGCAGTCCCATGAGTAACACTGAAGCTTTCTTT,CASSPMSNTEAFF
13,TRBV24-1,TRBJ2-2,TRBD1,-,TGTGCCACCAGCCGACAGGGCACCGGGGAGCTGTTTTTT,CATSRQGTGELFF
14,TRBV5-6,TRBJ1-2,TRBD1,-,TGTGCCAGCAGGACGACAGGGGGAGGGTATGGCTACACCTTC,CASRTTGGGYGYTF
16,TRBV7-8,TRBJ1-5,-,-,TGTGCCAGCAGCTTCAATGGAGGGCAGAGCAATCAGCCCCAGCATTTT,CASSFNGGQSNQPQHF
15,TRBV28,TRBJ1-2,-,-,TGTGCCAGCAGTTTGAGTCAGGGAACTAACTATGGCTACACCTTC,CASSLSQGTNYGYTF
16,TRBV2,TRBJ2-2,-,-,TGTGCCAGCAGTGAAGGACGGGTCGCGAACACCGGGGAGCTGTTTTTT,CASSEGRVANTGELFF
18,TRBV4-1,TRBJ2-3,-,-,TGCGCCAGCAGCCATTGGGACACCCCGTCGCACGGAGTAGATACGCAGTATTTT,CASSHWDTPSHGVDTQYF
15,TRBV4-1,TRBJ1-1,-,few,TGCGCCAGCAGCCACAACAGGGCAGGAGGCACTGAAGCTTTCTTT,CASSHNRAGGTEAFF
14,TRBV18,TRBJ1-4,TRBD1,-,TGTGCCAGCTCCGACAGGGAAACTAATGAAAAACTGTTTTTT,CASSDRETNEKLFF
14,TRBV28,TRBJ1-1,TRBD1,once,TGTGCCAGCAGTGGGAGACAGGGAGCTATTGAAGCTTTCTTT,CASSGRQGAIEAFF
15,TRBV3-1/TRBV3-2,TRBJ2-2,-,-,TGTGCCAGCAGCCAAGTCCACCCGGGCACCGGGGAGCTGTTTTTT,CASSQVHPGTGELFF
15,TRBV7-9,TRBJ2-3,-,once,TGTGCCAGCAGCTTAACTTTGACAGAAACAGATACGCAGTATTTT,CASSLTLTETDTQYF
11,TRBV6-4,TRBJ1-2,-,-,TGTGCCAGCACTGGCGGGTGGGGCTACACCTTC,CASTGGWGYTF
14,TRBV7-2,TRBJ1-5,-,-,TGTGCCAGCAGCGTAGACGGGGGCAATCAGCCCCAGCATTTT,CASSVDGGNQPQHF
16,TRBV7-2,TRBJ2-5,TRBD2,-,TGTGCCAGCAGCGTCGGGACTAGCGGGGGGAGGGAGACCCAGTACTTC,CASSVGTSGGRETQYF
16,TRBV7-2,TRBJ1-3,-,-,TGTGCCAGCAGCTTAGGGACAATCAGCTCTGGAAACACCATATATTTT,CASSLGTISSGNTIYF